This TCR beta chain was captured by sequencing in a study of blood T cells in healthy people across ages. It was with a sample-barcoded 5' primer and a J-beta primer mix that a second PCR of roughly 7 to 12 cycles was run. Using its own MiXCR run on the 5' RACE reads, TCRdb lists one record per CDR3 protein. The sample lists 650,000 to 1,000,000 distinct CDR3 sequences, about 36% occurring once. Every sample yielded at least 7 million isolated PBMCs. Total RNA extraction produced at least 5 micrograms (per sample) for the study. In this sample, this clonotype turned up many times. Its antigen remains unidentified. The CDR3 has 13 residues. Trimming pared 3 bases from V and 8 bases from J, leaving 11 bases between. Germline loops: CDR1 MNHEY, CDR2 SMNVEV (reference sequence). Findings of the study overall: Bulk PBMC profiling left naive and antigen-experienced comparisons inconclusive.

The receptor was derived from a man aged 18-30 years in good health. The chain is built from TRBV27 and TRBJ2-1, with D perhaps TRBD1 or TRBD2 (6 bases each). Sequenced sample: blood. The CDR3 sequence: CASSFTGRHEQFF. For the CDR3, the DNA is TGTGCCAGCAGTTTCACAGGGAGGCATGAGCAGTTCTTC.